The source of this T cell receptor (beta chain) is a study of control samples from healthy donors and cancer patients. TCRdb keeps only in-frame clones here, not all; method: immunoSEQ multiplex PCR. The sample lists roughly 220,000 clones; about 94% were seen once. The sample comprised blood. The sequence was collected from a man aged 50 to 60 in good health.

The CDR3 region is CASSKGQGYGANVLTF. CDR3 bases: TGTGCCAGCAGCAAGGGACAGGGGTACGGGGCCAACGTCCTGACTTTC. V and J are TRBV11-3 and TRBJ2-6; TRBD1 matches at 10 bases. Germline CDR1 and CDR2: SGHNT and YENEEA. The CDR3 covers 16 residues. The J segment lost 4 bases and the V segment lost 5 bases, leaving 5 bases of the junction unmatched.